The 7 T cell receptor beta chains presented below share a single source sample, sequenced in a study of regulatory T cells in long-lasting Graves disease. TCR beta libraries were built with iRepertoire HTBI primers and Arm-PCR of CDR3 regions. One entry per CDR3 protein results from TCRdb running MiXCR on the multiplex PCR reads. Of 350,000 to 550,000 distinct CDR3 sequences in the sample, about 15% were seen once. Time point described: newly diagnosed GD, antithyroid drugs for less than 3 months. The TCR library was made from RNA that had been extracted from PBMCs in TRIzol. These data were also reused for a study on T cells in Graves' hyperthyroidism and ophthalmopathy.

Sequenced here: peripheral blood mononuclear cells (PBMCs), sampled at new diagnosis, from a patient treated with antithyroid drugs. The receptor set was obtained from a woman in her fifties or sixties with Graves disease.

This clonotype showed up just a few times. The chain recombines TRBV7-3 with TRBJ2-3; D not certain. V lost 2 bases and J 6 bases, leaving 9 bases between the germline ends. Per the germline V gene, CDR1 is SGHTA and CDR2 is FQGTGA. The CDR3 spans 13 residues. CDR3 nucleotides: TGTGCCAGCAGCTTATCCGAAGGCGATACGCAGTATTTT. Protein sequence: CASSLSEGDTQYF.

This clonotype was seen ten or more times. The chain combines TRBV2 with TRBJ2-7, with D maybe TRBD1 (6 bases). The CDR3 sequence is 12 residues long. Between the trimmed V and J ends, which lost 8 bases and 4 bases, there was a span of 12 bases. Germline values: CDR1 SNHLY, CDR2 FYNNEI. CDR3: CASRPDRYEQYF. DNA for the CDR3: TGTGCCAGCCGGCCGGACAGATACGAGCAGTACTTC.

The CDR3: CASSPITLVTDTQYF. The CDR3, as DNA: TGTGCCAGCAGTCCCATAACTCTAGTCACAGATACGCAGTATTTT. This rearrangement joins TRBV11-3 to TRBJ2-3; D gene unclear. Trimming shortened V by 6 bases and J by 2 bases, and 15 bases separated the two germline ends. CDR1 SGHNT and CDR2 YENEEA come from the germline V gene. This CDR3 has 15 amino acids.

Regarding this clonotype: A read error may be the cause here, since a much bigger clone is one base away. The genes are TRBV6-1 and TRBJ2-1, with D possibly TRBD1 on 5 matching bases. This CDR3 comprises 13 residues. Germline V gene lookup returns CDR1 MNHNS and CDR2 SASEGT. The CDR3 nucleotides are TGTGCCAGTTCACGGGTCAAGGACAATGAGCGGTTCTTC. As protein: CASSRVKDNERFF.

This clonotype was counted between two and nine times. The gene calls are TRBV28 and TRBJ2-7; 12 bases map to TRBD1. The CDR3 loop spans 15 amino acids. With V trimmed by 1 base and J by 5 bases, 3 bases remained unmatched. Germline V lookup: CDR1 MDHEN, CDR2 SYDVKM. CDR3 in DNA: TGTGCCAGCAGTTTATCGGGGACAGGGGGCGACGAGCAGTACTTC. Its protein product is CASSLSGTGGDEQYF.

This clonotype was counted at least ten times. The chain couples TRBV28 to TRBJ2-7, with a weak D call TRBD1 (6 bases). Germline assignment: CDR1 MDHEN and CDR2 SYDVKM. This CDR3 spans 14 amino acids. Trimming shortened V by 6 bases and J by 1 base, and 13 bases separated the two germline ends. The CDR3 protein is CASSSWTESYEQYF. For the CDR3, the DNA is TGTGCCAGCAGCTCTTGGACAGAGTCCTACGAGCAGTACTTC.

This CDR3 is CASSLALSEQYF. CDR3 sequence (DNA): TGCGCCAGCAGCTTGGCCCTCTCGGAGCAGTACTTC. The rearrangement joins TRBV5-1 to TRBJ2-7; D ambiguous. The ends were cut back, 0 bases at V and 7 bases at J, with 8 bases in the middle. Germline V gene sequence: CDR1 SGHRS, CDR2 YFSETQ. The CDR3 contains 12 residues.